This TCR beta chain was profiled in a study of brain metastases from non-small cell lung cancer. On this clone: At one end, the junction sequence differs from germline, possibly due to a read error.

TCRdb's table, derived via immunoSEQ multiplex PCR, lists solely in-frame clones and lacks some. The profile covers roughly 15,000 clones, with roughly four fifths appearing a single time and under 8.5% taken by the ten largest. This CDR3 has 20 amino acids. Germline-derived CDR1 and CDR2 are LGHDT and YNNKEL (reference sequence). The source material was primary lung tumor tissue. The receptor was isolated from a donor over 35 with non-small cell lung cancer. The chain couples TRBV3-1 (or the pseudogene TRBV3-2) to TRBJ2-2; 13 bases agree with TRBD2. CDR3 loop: CASSQPTSGGAQGNTEELFF. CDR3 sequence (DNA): TGTGCCAGCAGCCAACCAACTAGCGGGGGGGCTCAAGGGAACACCGAGGAGCTGTTTTTT.